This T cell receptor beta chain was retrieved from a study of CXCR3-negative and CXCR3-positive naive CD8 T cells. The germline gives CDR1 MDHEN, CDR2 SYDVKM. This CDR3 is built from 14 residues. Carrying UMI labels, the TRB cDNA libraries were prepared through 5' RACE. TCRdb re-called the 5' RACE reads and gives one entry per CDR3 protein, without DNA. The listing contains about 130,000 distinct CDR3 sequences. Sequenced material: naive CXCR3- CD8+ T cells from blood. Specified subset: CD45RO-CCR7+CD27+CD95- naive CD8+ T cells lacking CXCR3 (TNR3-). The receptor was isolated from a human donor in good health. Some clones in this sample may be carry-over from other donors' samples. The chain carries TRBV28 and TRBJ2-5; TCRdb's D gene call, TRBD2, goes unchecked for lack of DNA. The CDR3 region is CASSSRAVGETQYF. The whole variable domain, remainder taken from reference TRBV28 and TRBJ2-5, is DVKVTQSSRYLVKRTGEKVFLECVQDMDHENMFWYRQDPGLGLRLIYFSYDVKMKEKGDIPEGYSVSREKKERFSLILESASTNQTSMYLCASSSRAVGETQYFGPGTRLLVL.